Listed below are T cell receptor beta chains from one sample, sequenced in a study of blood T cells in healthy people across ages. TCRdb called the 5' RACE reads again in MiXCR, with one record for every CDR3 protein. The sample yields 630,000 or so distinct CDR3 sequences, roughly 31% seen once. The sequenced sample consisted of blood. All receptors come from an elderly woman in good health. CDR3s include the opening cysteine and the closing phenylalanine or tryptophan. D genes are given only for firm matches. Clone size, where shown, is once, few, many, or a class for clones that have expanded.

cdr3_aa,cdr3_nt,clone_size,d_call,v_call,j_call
CASSSRTLPETQYF,TGCGCCAGCAGCTCGAGGACCCTCCCGGAGACCCAGTACTTC,many,.,TRBV5-1,TRBJ2-5
CASSFDRGYSTEAFF,TGTGCCAGCAGCTTCGACAGGGGTTATAGCACTGAAGCTTTCTTT,few,TRBD1,TRBV7-8,TRBJ1-1
CASSQVGETEAFF,TGTGCCAGCAGCCAAGTTGGGGAGACTGAAGCTTTCTTT,many,.,TRBV4-2,TRBJ1-1
CASSLALISGNQPQHF,TGTGCCAGCAGTTTAGCGCTAATAAGCGGCAATCAGCCCCAGCATTTT,.,.,TRBV12-3/TRBV12-4,TRBJ1-5
CASSQGSGQGTRVSYEQYF,TGTGCCAGCAGCCAAGGCTCGGGACAGGGTACAAGAGTATCCTACGAGCAGTACTTC,.,TRBD1,TRBV14,TRBJ2-7
CASSLDLGATDTQYF,TGCGCCAGCAGCTTGGACCTGGGGGCCACAGATACGCAGTATTTT,many,.,TRBV5-1,TRBJ2-3
CSAPKEAGPGTEAFF,TGCAGTGCCCCGAAAGAGGCAGGGCCCGGCACTGAAGCTTTCTTT,few,.,TRBV20-1,TRBJ1-1
CASREGNSPLHF,TGCGCCAGCAGAGAGGGAAATTCACCCCTCCACTTT,few,.,TRBV5-1,TRBJ1-6
CASSLGGGTYEQYF,TGTGCCAGCAGTTTAGGGGGGGGGACCTACGAGCAGTACTTC,many,TRBD2,TRBV12-3/TRBV12-4,TRBJ2-7
CSGEGLTDTQYF,TGCAGCGGCGAAGGGCTCACAGATACGCAGTATTTT,many,.,TRBV29-1,TRBJ2-3
CASRTGGETQYF,TGTGCCAGCAGGACGGGAGGAGAGACCCAGTACTTC,once,TRBD2,TRBV6-5,TRBJ2-5
CASTLGGPDTGELFF,TGTGCCAGCACCCTAGGGGGGCCGGACACCGGGGAACTGTTTTTT,.,.,TRBV12-3/TRBV12-4,TRBJ2-2
CASSFDRGQQYF,TGTGCCAGCTCGTTCGACAGGGGCCAGCAGTACTTC,.,TRBD1,TRBV18,TRBJ2-7
CASSNGQGRLGEAFF,TGTGCCAGCAGTAACGGACAGGGGCGGCTCGGTGAAGCTTTCTTT,many,TRBD1,TRBV5-4,TRBJ1-1
CASSLQTGGTEAFF,TGCGCCAGCAGCCTCCAGACAGGGGGGACTGAAGCTTTCTTT,few,TRBD1,TRBV5-1,TRBJ1-1
CASSPRLAAYEQYF,TGTGCCAGCAGTCCCCGGCTAGCGGCCTACGAGCAGTACTTC,many,TRBD2,TRBV27,TRBJ2-7
CASSEEVVGGSTDTQYF,TGTGCCAGCAGTGAAGAGGTAGTGGGGGGTAGCACAGATACGCAGTATTTT,few,.,TRBV6-1,TRBJ2-3
CASSYTTDRGNSPLHF,TGTGCCAGCAGTTACACCACCGACAGGGGAAATTCACCCCTCCACTTT,many,TRBD1,TRBV6-5,TRBJ1-6
CASSLAQGPEYEQYF,TGTGCCAGCAGCTTAGCGCAGGGGCCTGAATACGAGCAGTACTTC,.,.,TRBV11-1,TRBJ2-7
CASSQDGETQYF,TGTGCCAGCAGCCAAGACGGGGAGACCCAGTACTTC,many,.,TRBV3-1,TRBJ2-5
CASSSTGTLTYEQYF,TGCGCCAGCAGCTCGACAGGGACACTAACCTACGAGCAGTACTTC,many,TRBD1,TRBV5-1,TRBJ2-7
CSARREGIGDTQYF,TGCAGTGCTAGACGGGAGGGAATCGGGGATACGCAGTATTTT,.,TRBD2,TRBV20-1,TRBJ2-3
CAWGRGSPTGGYTF,TGTGCCTGGGGACGAGGATCCCCAACGGGGGGCTACACCTTC,.,.,TRBV30,TRBJ1-2
CASSRTGTGEEKLFF,TGCGCCAGCAGCCGGACCGGGACAGGGGAAGAAAAACTGTTTTTT,many,TRBD1,TRBV5-1,TRBJ1-4
CASSFRRLAGEGAGNIQYF,TGTGCCAGCAGCTTCCGTCGGTTGGCAGGGGAGGGTGCTGGAAACATTCAGTACTTC,few,.,TRBV7-8,TRBJ2-4
CASSVLRGAIQPQHF,TGTGCCAGCAGTGTCCTACGGGGGGCTATTCAGCCCCAGCATTTT,many,.,TRBV2,TRBJ1-5
CASRLTTTNEKLFF,TGTGCCAGCAGGTTAACAACAACTAATGAAAAACTGTTTTTT,.,.,TRBV6-5,TRBJ1-4